The T cell receptor (beta chain) under discussion was sequenced for a study of blood T cells in healthy people across ages. A sample-barcoded 5' primer and a J-beta primer mix were used in a second PCR of roughly 7 to 12 cycles. TCRdb reanalysed the 5' RACE reads using MiXCR and keeps one entry per CDR3 protein. The sample holds about a million distinct CDR3 sequences, 35% to 45% seen once. Each sample had at least 6 million PBMCs isolated. The CDR3 runs 14 residues. V shed 6 bases and J shed 7 bases, with 18 bases lying between them. From germline, CDR1 is MNHEY and CDR2 SVGEGT. Sequencing was done on a sample of blood. The receptor comes from a man younger than 35 in good health. The chain is built from TRBV6-2 or TRBV6-3 and TRBJ1-1, with D tentatively TRBD1 (5 bases). The chain's CDR3 is CASSDRGELDEAFF. The CDR3 nucleotides read TGTGCCAGCAGCGACCGAGGGGAGTTAGATGAAGCTTTCTTT.